These T cell receptor beta chains were read from a single sample in a study of T cells in Graves' hyperthyroidism and ophthalmopathy. MiXCR, applied by TCRdb to the multiplex PCR reads, yields one record per CDR3 protein. Seen here are nearly 600,000 distinct CDR3 sequences, more than 13% observed once, and the top ten hold around 7%. Material for sequencing was blood. These receptors were collected from a woman in her late teens or twenties with Graves' ophthalmopathy. CDR3s include the opening cysteine and the closing phenylalanine or tryptophan. Fields, in order: D gene, clone size, J gene, V gene, CDR3 protein, CDR3 DNA. A D gene is named only where the DNA matches it firmly. Where a row states a size, it is once, few, many or the class of an expanded clone; other rows omit it.

- - TRBJ1-1 TRBV5-6 CASSLLGLNTEAFF TGTGCCAGCAGCTTGCTGGGCCTGAACACTGAAGCTTTCTTT
TRBD1 few TRBJ1-2 TRBV6-1 CASSRTGGEDYGYTF TGTGCCAGCAGTAGGACAGGGGGTGAGGACTATGGCTACACCTTC
- many TRBJ1-5 TRBV12-3/TRBV12-4 CASSPGGSNQPQHF TGTGCCAGCAGTCCCGGGGGGAGCAATCAGCCCCAGCATTTT
TRBD2 many TRBJ2-3 TRBV5-1 CASSLYGRAGASTDTQYF TGCGCCAGCAGCTTGTACGGCCGAGCGGGAGCTAGCACAGATACGCAGTATTTT
- - TRBJ2-7 TRBV3-1 CASSQSGSSYEQYF TGTGCCAGCAGCCAATCAGGGTCCTCCTACGAGCAGTACTTC
- few TRBJ2-1 TRBV18 CASSPPGWLASNEQFF TGTGCCAGCTCACCACCGGGTTGGCTAGCGAGCAATGAGCAGTTCTTC
- - TRBJ2-4 TRBV20-1 CSARGMGRAKNIQYF TGCAGTGCTAGAGGGATGGGCAGAGCCAAAAACATTCAGTACTTC
TRBD2 medium-sized TRBJ2-5 TRBV11-2 CASSSGLAGGQETQYF TGTGCCAGCAGCTCCGGACTAGCGGGAGGACAAGAGACCCAGTACTTC
TRBD1 many TRBJ2-7 TRBV28 CASSFWTGGFYEQYF TGTGCCAGCAGTTTCTGGACAGGGGGCTTCTACGAGCAGTACTTC
- few TRBJ1-3 TRBV6-1 CASSSQGPIYF TGTGCCAGCAGTTCCCAGGGGCCCATATATTTT
- - TRBJ1-5 TRBV5-4 CASSWPQHF TGTGCCAGCAGCTGGCCCCAGCATTTT
- many TRBJ1-4 TRBV28 CASSPPGEGDEKLFF TGTGCCAGCAGTCCCCCAGGGGAAGGGGATGAAAAACTGTTTTTT
- many TRBJ2-5 TRBV7-9 CASSYGLAGETQYF TGTGCCAGCAGCTATGGGCTTGCTGGGGAGACCCAGTACTTC
TRBD2 - TRBJ2-7 TRBV4-1 CASSQQAGGYEQYF TGCGCCAGCAGCCAACAAGCGGGAGGCTACGAGCAGTACTTC
TRBD2 few TRBJ2-7 TRBV7-9 CASSRTSGRVRNYEQYF TGTGCCAGCAGCCGGACTAGCGGGAGGGTCCGGAACTACGAGCAGTACTTC
- many TRBJ2-5 TRBV7-6 CASSFPSEGGKETQYF TGTGCCAGCAGCTTCCCCTCTGAGGGCGGGAAAGAGACCCAGTACTTC
- many TRBJ1-2 TRBV7-3 CASSPNPTEPPYGYTF TGTGCCAGCAGCCCTAATCCGACCGAGCCCCCTTATGGCTACACCTTC
- many TRBJ2-7 TRBV28 CASRDNSYEQYF TGTGCCAGCAGGGACAACTCCTACGAGCAGTACTTC
- many TRBJ1-2 TRBV9 CASSGDPPSGYTF TGTGCCAGCAGCGGGGACCCACCTTCGGGCTACACCTTC
- - TRBJ1-6 TRBV4-1 CASSQLPDQSPLHF TGCGCCAGCAGCCAACTACCGGACCAATCACCCCTCCACTTT